Each of the 18 T cell receptor beta chains below was sequenced from the same sample in a study of identical twins. In TCRdb, the 5' RACE reads were re-called with MiXCR into one record per CDR3 protein. The profile shows about 790,000 distinct CDR3 sequences, 18% of them singletons. These data also featured in a second study, about T cells expressing NK-cell markers.

The sample taken for sequencing was PBMCs. These receptors all come from a woman between 18 and 30 years old in good health.

This chain's CDR3 is CSAQRSLGGTGELFF. In DNA form, the CDR3 reads TGCAGTGCTCAACGGAGCCTTGGGGGTACCGGGGAGCTGTTTTTT. V and J are TRBV20-1 and TRBJ2-2; D is possibly TRBD1 or TRBD2 (5 bases each). CDR1 DFQATT and CDR2 SNEGSKA come from the germline V gene (reference sequence). This CDR3 contains 15 residues. Trimming cost V 5 bases and J 5 bases, with 18 bases left between them.

This clonotype showed up just a few times. The gene calls are TRBV3-1 and TRBJ1-6, with D unresolved. The CDR3 sequence is 12 residues long. V lost 5 bases, J lost 7 bases, and 6 bases lay in between. Germline assignment: CDR1 LGHDT and CDR2 YNNKEL (reference sequence). In nucleotides, the CDR3 is TGTGCCAGCAGCGTTCGAAATTCACCCCTCCACTTT. It encodes CASSVRNSPLHF.

This clonotype has just a few counts. Written as DNA, the CDR3 is TGCAGTGCTAGAGTCGCTAGCGGGGGTTCCTACAATGAGCAGTTCTTC. Protein: CSARVASGGSYNEQFF. The chain uses TRBV20-1 and TRBJ2-1; 10 positions agree with TRBD2. Germline-derived CDR1 and CDR2 are DFQATT and SNEGSKA (reference sequence). The junction had 4 bases not matched to a gene; V was cut back by 1 base and J by 1 base. CDR3 size: 16 residues.

The gene calls are TRBV5-5 and TRBJ2-1; D is uncertain. Deletions cut 3 bases from V and 0 bases from J, with 13 bases between. The length of the CDR3 is 16 residues. The V gene's germline CDR1 is SGHKS and CDR2 YYEKEE (reference sequence). The CDR3 loop reads CASSWGLSSSYNEQFF. The CDR3 DNA is TGTGCCAGCAGCTGGGGTCTTAGCAGCTCCTACAATGAGCAGTTCTTC.

There are a few counts of this clonotype. The chain is built from TRBV12-3 or TRBV12-4 and TRBJ1-6; D is undetermined. This CDR3 region has 14 residues. V was pared by 3 bases and J by 7 bases, with 10 bases between. CDR3 amino acids: CASSFSPGNSPLHF. The CDR3 DNA reads as TGTGCCAGCAGTTTCTCACCTGGGAATTCACCCCTCCACTTT.

This clonotype was counted a few times. V gene TRBV12-3 or TRBV12-4 combines with J gene TRBJ2-1; a possible D gene is TRBD2 (5 bases). Trimming left V 7 bases short and J 5 bases short, with 18 bases between. This CDR3 is 15 amino acids long. Here the CDR3 DNA reads TGTGCCAGCATTCGGGAAGGGCTAGCAAACAATGAGCAGTTCTTC. Its protein is CASIREGLANNEQFF.

The rearrangement uses TRBV5-1 and TRBJ2-2, with TRBD2 matching over 8 bases. Trimming at V came to 2 bases and at J to 4 bases, leaving 7 bases not matched to a gene. This CDR3 is 16 amino acids long. CDR1 is SGHRS, CDR2 YFSETQ, per germline. CDR3 nucleotides: TGCGCCAGCAGCTTCAATAGCGGGGTCCCCACCGGGGAGCTGTTTTTT. It is translated as CASSFNSGVPTGELFF.

The V call is TRBV12-3 or TRBV12-4, the J call TRBJ1-2; no definite D call. The CDR3 length is 14 residues. Trimming left V 1 base short and J 6 bases short, with 12 bases between. CDR3 loop: CASSLEAGAHGYTF. DNA of the CDR3: TGTGCCAGCAGTTTAGAGGCAGGAGCCCATGGCTACACCTTC.

The chain combines TRBV4-3 with TRBJ1-3; no definite D call. This CDR3 has 17 amino acids. Germline V gene data show CDR1 as LGHNA and CDR2 as YSLEER. V was pared by 0 bases and J by 7 bases, with 19 bases between. Written as DNA, the CDR3 is TGCGCCAGCAGCCAAGATTTGGGCGGATACGGCCGGAACACCATATATTTT. Amino acids: CASSQDLGGYGRNTIYF.

This chain uses TRBV12-3 or TRBV12-4 with TRBJ1-5, with TRBD1 matching 7 bases. Germline trimming cut 3 bases from V and 7 bases from J; bases unmatched to any gene: 6. There are 14 residues in the CDR3. The CDR3 reads CASSLGTAKQPQHF. Here the CDR3 DNA reads TGTGCCAGCAGTTTGGGGACAGCTAAACAGCCCCAGCATTTT.

CDR3 sequence reads: CASSDGLAGGLPRETQYF. CDR3 bases: TGCGCCAGCAGCGATGGACTAGCGGGGGGCCTACCCCGGGAGACCCAGTACTTC. The V gene is TRBV5-1, the J gene TRBJ2-5; 14 nucleotides match TRBD2. V shed 4 bases and J 5 bases; nucleotides not matched to a gene: 13. This CDR3 region has 18 residues. Looked up from germline, CDR1 is SGHRS and CDR2 is YFSETQ.

This clonotype showed up just a few times. The chain links TRBV11-2 to TRBJ2-3; 9 bases fit TRBD2. This CDR3 contains 19 residues. Germline V gives CDR1 SGHAT, CDR2 FQNNGV. The junction had 16 bases not matched to a gene; V was cut back by 5 bases and J by 1 base. The DNA for the CDR3 is TGTGCCAGCAGCAAATTAGCGGGAGTAGGGGCTGTTGGCACAGATACGCAGTATTTT. This encodes CASSKLAGVGAVGTDTQYF.

This clonotype has just a few counts. The rearrangement links TRBV9 to TRBJ2-6, with a tentative D call TRBD1 (5 bases). Trimming took 3 bases from V and 0 from J, leaving 7 bases between them. The CDR3 spans 15 residues. Germline V gives CDR1 SGDLS, CDR2 YYNGEE. The CDR3 region is CASSAQGSGANVLTF. The CDR3 nucleotides read TGTGCCAGCAGCGCCCAGGGCTCTGGGGCCAACGTCCTGACTTTC.

This sequence joins TRBV9 and TRBJ2-1; D gene ambiguous. The germline V and J ends were trimmed by 1 base and 9 bases, with 11 bases remaining between them. Germline V gives CDR1 SGDLS, CDR2 YYNGEE. The CDR3 is 13 residues long. The CDR3 coding sequence is TGTGCCAGCAGCGTATACTCAGCTGGTGAGCAGTTCTTC. Translation gives CASSVYSAGEQFF.

This clonotype came up many times. The chain carries TRBV7-9 and TRBJ2-1; 7 nucleotides agree with TRBD2. V gave up 2 bases and J gave up 6 bases; unmatched junction bases: 7. This CDR3 region has 15 residues. Germline V gives CDR1 SEHNR, CDR2 FQNEAQ (reference sequence). The CDR3 sequence: CASSLPASGLNEQFF. CDR3 nucleotides: TGTGCCAGCAGCTTACCCGCTAGCGGCCTCAATGAGCAGTTCTTC.

This clonotype has just a few counts. This chain links TRBV10-3 with TRBJ2-3, with D possibly TRBD1 on 5 matching bases. This CDR3 contains 15 residues. Germline V gene sequence: CDR1 ENHRY, CDR2 SYGVKD. V was trimmed by 5 bases and J by 6 bases, leaving 18 bases between them. Written as DNA, the CDR3 is TGTGCCATCAGTCCAGATGGGGCCCGAGCCGATACGCAGTATTTT. This encodes CAISPDGARADTQYF.

The chain has TRBV12-5 and TRBJ1-4, with 7 bases that match TRBD1. Unmatched junction bases numbered 5, after V lost 6 bases and J lost 4 bases. Germline loops: CDR1 LGHNT, CDR2 FRNRAP. This CDR3 contains 14 residues. CDR3 residues: CASGPGQLNEKLFF. In nucleotides, the CDR3 is TGTGCTAGTGGCCCGGGACAGCTTAATGAAAAACTGTTTTTT.

This clonotype was seen only a few times. The V gene is TRBV10-2, the J gene TRBJ2-3, with 12 bases lining up with TRBD2. Germline-derived CDR1 and CDR2 are WSHSY and SAAADI. Trimming removed 6 bases from V and 3 bases from J; junction bases left unmatched: 7. The CDR3 spans 16 residues. The CDR3 DNA follows: TGCGCCAGCAGCTCGACCGGGACTAGCGGGACAGATACGCAGTATTTT. Protein sequence: CASSSTGTSGTDTQYF.